This TCR beta chain was sequenced for a study of T cell repertoires in cytomegalovirus infection. Study-wide results and limits: The ex vivo response showed dominance by HLA-C-restricted CMV-specific TCR beta clonotypes.

This clonotype has at least ten counts. Antigen specificity is unknown. CDR1 is DFQATT and CDR2 is SNEGSKA in the germline V gene (reference sequence). This CDR3 has 16 amino acids. V gave up 0 bases and J gave up 2 bases, with 14 bases separating them. TCRdb reprocessed the reads via MiXCR and lists one record per CDR3 protein. The data contain fewer than 200,000 distinct CDR3 sequences, approximately 15% of them singletons. What was sequenced was PBMCs. The rearrangement uses TRBV20-1 and TRBJ1-5; D remains ambiguous. The receptor was derived from a human donor in good health (CMV status not recorded). Some clones in this sample may be carry-over from other donors' samples. CDR3 nucleotides: TGCAGTGCTAGAGATCGGGCAGCCGTAGGCAATCAGCCCCAGCATTTT. Translation: CSARDRAAVGNQPQHF.